These 8 T cell receptor beta chains were all obtained from the same sample, sequenced in a study of metastatic and nonmetastatic thyroid tumors. TCRdb re-called the PCR reads via MiXCR. Counted here are around 16,000 clones, approximately 24% occurring once; the ten biggest clones make up around 13%. No patient had received any treatment before thyroid surgery. The specimen sequenced was tumor tissue. All receptors come from a male donor with papillary thyroid cancer or a benign thyroid nodule (not recorded which). Some clones in this sample may be carry-over from other donors' samples.

The table lists this clone with many counts. The gene calls are TRBV4-1 and TRBJ2-2; D unresolved. V gave up 5 bases and J gave up 9 bases, with 13 bases separating them. Germline-derived CDR1 and CDR2 are MGHRA and YSYEKL. The CDR3 length is 13 residues. DNA of the CDR3: TGCGCCAGCAGCGCTGTAATGTTCAGGGAGCTGTTTTTT. It specifies CASSAVMFRELFF.

About this clone: Distinct nucleotide sequences in the sample also encode this CDR3. V and J are TRBV7-3 and TRBJ2-1; 7 bases are shared with TRBD2. The CDR3 totals 14 residues. V shed 2 bases and J 13 bases; nucleotides not matched to a gene: 11. CDR1 is SGHTA and CDR2 is FQGTGA in the germline V gene. This chain's CDR3 is CASSLSSGGRGQFF. The CDR3 region has the DNA TGTGCCAGCAGCTTATCTAGCGGAGGGCGGGGTCAGTTCTTC. The variable domain in full, completed from reference TRBV7-3 and TRBJ2-1, reads GAGVSQTPSNKVTEKGKYVELRCDPISGHTALYWYRQSLGQGPEFLIYFQGTGAADDSGLPNDRFFAVRPEGSVSTLKIQRTERGDSAVYLCASSLSSGGRGQFFGPGTRLTVL.

This clone was counted a few times. The chain employs TRBV6-1 and TRBJ2-5; TRBD1 matches 9 bases. J lost 4 bases, V lost 8 bases, and 2 bases had no gene match. Germline V gene lookup returns CDR1 MNHNS and CDR2 SASEGT. The CDR3 has 12 amino acids. The CDR3 sequence: CASRQGGETQYF. The CDR3 nucleotides are TGTGCCAGCCGACAGGGGGGAGAGACCCAGTACTTC.

This clone was found many times. The chain carries TRBV9 and TRBJ2-3, with 7 positions matching TRBD2. V lost 4 bases, J lost 4 bases, and 12 bases stayed unmatched. The germline gives CDR1 SGDLS, CDR2 YYNGEE. This CDR3 has 16 amino acids. The CDR3 DNA reads as TGTGCCAGCAGCCCGTTGGGGGGGACGATTTCAGATACGCAGTATTTT. This codes for CASSPLGGTISDTQYF. Supplemented by reference TRBV9 and TRBJ2-3, the full variable domain reads DSGVTQTPKHLITATGQRVTLRCSPRSGDLSVYWYQQSLDQGLQFLIQYYNGEERAKGNILERFSAQQFPDLHSELNLSSLELGDSALYFCASSPLGGTISDTQYFGPGTRLTVL.

This clone counts as medium-sized. The rearrangement links TRBV27 to TRBJ2-1; D unclear. CDR1 and CDR2 from the germline V gene are MNHEY and SMNVEV (reference sequence). CDR3 size: 13 residues. Trimming pared 2 bases from V and 8 bases from J, leaving 10 bases between. The CDR3 nucleotides read TGTGCCAGCAGTTTAACGGAATCCCATGAGCAGTTCTTC. Protein product: CASSLTESHEQFF.

This clone is termed medium-sized (0.01 to 0.1%). The chain joins TRBV24-1 to TRBJ2-1; 8 positions match TRBD2. V gave up 6 bases and J gave up 4 bases; unmatched junction bases: 7. The CDR3 sequence is 15 residues long. Germline values: CDR1 KGHDR, CDR2 SFDVKD. The CDR3 DNA reads TGTGCCACCAGTTCGATGGCTAGCGGGTACAATGAGCAGTTCTTC. This gives the protein CATSSMASGYNEQFF.

This clone was counted between two and nine times. The chain uses TRBV5-1 and TRBJ2-1; 8 bases fit TRBD2. This CDR3 has 14 residues. In germline, CDR1 is SGHRS, CDR2 YFSETQ. Trimming took 1 base from V and 10 from J; bases not matched to a gene: 7. CDR3 sequence reads: CASSLTSGLTEQFF. The CDR3, as DNA: TGCGCCAGCAGCTTGACTAGCGGTCTGACGGAGCAGTTCTTC.

The rearrangement uses TRBV28 and TRBJ1-5; 7 positions match TRBD1. The CDR3 is 15 amino acids. CDR1 is MDHEN, CDR2 SYDVKM, per germline. J gave up 6 bases and V 3 bases, and 8 bases lay outside the gene matches. This CDR3 is CASSFGTAPGQPQHF. The CDR3 DNA is TGTGCCAGCAGTTTCGGGACAGCCCCGGGTCAGCCCCAGCATTTT.